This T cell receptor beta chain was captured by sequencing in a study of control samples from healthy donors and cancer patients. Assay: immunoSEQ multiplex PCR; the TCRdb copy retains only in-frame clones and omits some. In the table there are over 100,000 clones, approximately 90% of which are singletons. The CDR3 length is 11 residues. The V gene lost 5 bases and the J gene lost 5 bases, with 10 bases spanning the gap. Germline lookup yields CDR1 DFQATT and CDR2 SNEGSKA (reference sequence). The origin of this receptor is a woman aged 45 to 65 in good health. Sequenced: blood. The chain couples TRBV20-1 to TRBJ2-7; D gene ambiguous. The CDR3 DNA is TGCAGTGCTCCTAGGTCCCACGAGCAGTACTTC. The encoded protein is CSAPRSHEQYF.